This T cell receptor beta chain was obtained from a study of control samples from healthy donors and cancer patients. The assay was immunoSEQ multiplex PCR, and TCRdb's table has in-frame clones only and misses some. The sample has more than 150,000 clones; roughly 93% are singletons. The sample holds one count of this clone. The length of the CDR3 is 13 residues. V was cut by 6 bases and J by 1 base, with 10 bases left in between. V is TRBV12-3 or TRBV12-4 and J is TRBJ2-7; no firm D call. This receptor was obtained from a man between 45 and 60 years old in good health. Sequences were obtained from blood. The CDR3 here is CASRPPYSYEQYF. CDR3 DNA sequence: TGTGCCAGCAGACCCCCATATTCCTACGAGCAGTACTTC.